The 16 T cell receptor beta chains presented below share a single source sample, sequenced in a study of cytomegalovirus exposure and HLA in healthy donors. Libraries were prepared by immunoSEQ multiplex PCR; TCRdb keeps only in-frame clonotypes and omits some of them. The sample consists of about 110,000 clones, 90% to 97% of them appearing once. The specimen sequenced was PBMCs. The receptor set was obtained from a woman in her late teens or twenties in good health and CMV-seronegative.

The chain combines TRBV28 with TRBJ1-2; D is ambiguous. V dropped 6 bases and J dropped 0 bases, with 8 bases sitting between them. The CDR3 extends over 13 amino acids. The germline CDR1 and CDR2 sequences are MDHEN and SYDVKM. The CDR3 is CASRIGSNYGYTF. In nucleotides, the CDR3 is TGTGCCAGCAGGATCGGGTCTAACTATGGCTACACCTTC.

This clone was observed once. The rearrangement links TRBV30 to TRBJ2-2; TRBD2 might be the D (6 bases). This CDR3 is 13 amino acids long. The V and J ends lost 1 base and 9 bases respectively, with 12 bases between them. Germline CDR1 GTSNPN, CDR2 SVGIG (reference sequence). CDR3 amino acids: CAWSARRGWELFF. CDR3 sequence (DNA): TGTGCCTGGAGTGCACGGCGGGGATGGGAGCTGTTTTTT.

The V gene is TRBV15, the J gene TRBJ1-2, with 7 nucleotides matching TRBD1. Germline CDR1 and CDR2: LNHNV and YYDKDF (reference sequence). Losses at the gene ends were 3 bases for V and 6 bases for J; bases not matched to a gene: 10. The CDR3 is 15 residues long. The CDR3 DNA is TGTGCCACCAGCAGCAGTCCGGGACAGAGGCATGGCTACACCTTC. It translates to CATSSSPGQRHGYTF.

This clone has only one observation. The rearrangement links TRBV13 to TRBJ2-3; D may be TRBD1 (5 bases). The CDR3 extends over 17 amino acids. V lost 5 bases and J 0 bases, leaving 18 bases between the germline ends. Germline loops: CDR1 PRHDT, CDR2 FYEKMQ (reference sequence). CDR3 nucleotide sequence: TGTGCCAGCAGCACGTACAAAGGGGCTACTAGCACAGATACGCAGTATTTT. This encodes CASSTYKGATSTDTQYF.

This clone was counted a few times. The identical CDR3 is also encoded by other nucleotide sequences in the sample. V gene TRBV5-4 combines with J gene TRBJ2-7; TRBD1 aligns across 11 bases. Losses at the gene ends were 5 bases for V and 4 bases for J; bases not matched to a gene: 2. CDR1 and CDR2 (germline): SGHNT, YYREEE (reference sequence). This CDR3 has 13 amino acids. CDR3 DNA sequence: TGTGCCAGCAGTCGGGACAGGGGGTACGAGCAGTACTTC. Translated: CASSRDRGYEQYF.

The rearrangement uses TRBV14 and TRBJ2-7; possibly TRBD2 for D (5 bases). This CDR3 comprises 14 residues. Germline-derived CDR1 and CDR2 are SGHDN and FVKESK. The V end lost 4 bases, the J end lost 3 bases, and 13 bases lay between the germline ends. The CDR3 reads CASSRSGMGYEQYF. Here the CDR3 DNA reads TGTGCCAGCAGCCGGTCGGGGATGGGCTACGAGCAGTACTTC.

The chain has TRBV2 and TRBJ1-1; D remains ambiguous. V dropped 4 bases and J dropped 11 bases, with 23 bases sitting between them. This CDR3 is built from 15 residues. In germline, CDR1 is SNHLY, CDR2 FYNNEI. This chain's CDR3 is CASSVVPTPKEAAFF. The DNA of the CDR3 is TGTGCCAGCAGTGTAGTCCCGACCCCCAAAGAGGCGGCTTTCTTT.

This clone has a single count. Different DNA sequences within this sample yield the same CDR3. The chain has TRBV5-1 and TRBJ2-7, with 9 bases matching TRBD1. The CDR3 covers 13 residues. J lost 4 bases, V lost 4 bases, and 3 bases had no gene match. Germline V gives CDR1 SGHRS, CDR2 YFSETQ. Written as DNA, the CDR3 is TGCGCCAGCAGCGGGGGACAGGGATACGAGCAGTACTTC. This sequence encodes CASSGGQGYEQYF.

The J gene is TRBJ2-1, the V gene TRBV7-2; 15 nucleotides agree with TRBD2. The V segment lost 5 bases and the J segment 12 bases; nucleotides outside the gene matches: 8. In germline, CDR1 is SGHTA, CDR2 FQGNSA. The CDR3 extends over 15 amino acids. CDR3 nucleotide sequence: TGTGCCAGCAGCCCTCCGGGACTAGCGGGGGGCCCGCAGTTCTTC. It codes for CASSPPGLAGGPQFF.

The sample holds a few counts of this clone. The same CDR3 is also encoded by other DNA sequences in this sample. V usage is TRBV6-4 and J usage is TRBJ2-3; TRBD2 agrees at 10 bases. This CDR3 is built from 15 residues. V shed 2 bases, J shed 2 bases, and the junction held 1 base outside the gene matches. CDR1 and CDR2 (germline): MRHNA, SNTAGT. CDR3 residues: CASSDSGGATDTQYF. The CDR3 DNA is TGTGCCAGCAGTGACAGCGGGGGGGCCACAGATACGCAGTATTTT.

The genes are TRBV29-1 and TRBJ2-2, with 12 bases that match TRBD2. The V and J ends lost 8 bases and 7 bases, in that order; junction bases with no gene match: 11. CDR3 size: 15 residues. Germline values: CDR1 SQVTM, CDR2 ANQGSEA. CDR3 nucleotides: TGCAGCCCTCGACTAGCGGGGGCTCACAGCGGGGAGCTGTTTTTT. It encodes CSPRLAGAHSGELFF.

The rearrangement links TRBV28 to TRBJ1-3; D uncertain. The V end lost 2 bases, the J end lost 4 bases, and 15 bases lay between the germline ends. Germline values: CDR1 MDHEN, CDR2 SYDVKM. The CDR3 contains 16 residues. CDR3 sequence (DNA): TGTGCCAGCAGTTTACCGCCCCATCAGGCAGGAAACACCATATATTTT. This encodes CASSLPPHQAGNTIYF. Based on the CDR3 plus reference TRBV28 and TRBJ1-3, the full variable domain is DVKVTQSSRYLVKRTGEKVFLECVQDMDHENMFWYRQDPGLGLRLIYFSYDVKMKEKGDIPEGYSVSREKKERFSLILESASTNQTSMYLCASSLPPHQAGNTIYFGEGSWLTVV.

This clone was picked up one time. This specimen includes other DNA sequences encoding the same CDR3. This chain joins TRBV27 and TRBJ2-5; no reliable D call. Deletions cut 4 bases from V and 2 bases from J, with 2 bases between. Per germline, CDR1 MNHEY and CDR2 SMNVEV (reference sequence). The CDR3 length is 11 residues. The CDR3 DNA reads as TGTGCCAGCAGTTCTCAAGAGACCCAGTACTTC. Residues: CASSSQETQYF.

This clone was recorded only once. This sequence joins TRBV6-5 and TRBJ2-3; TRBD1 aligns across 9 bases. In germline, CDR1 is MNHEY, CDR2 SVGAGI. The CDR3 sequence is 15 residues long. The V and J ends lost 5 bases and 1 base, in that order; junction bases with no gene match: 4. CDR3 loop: CASSKRQGGTDTQYF. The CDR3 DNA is TGTGCCAGCAGTAAACGACAGGGGGGCACAGATACGCAGTATTTT.

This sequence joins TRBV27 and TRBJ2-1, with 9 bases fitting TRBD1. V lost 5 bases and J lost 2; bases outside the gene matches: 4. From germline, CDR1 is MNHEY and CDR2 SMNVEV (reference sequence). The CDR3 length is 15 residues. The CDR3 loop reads CASSDRGLTYNEQFF. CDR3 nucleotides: TGTGCCAGCAGTGACAGGGGGTTGACCTACAATGAGCAGTTCTTC.

This CDR3 is CASSQDRRGEAFF. The CDR3 DNA sequence: TGCGCCAGCAGCCAAGATAGGAGGGGTGAAGCTTTCTTT. This sequence joins TRBV4-3 and TRBJ1-1; TRBD1 is a possible D gene (5 bases). CDR3 length: 13 amino acids. CDR1 LGHNA and CDR2 YSLEER come from the germline V gene. Trimming shortened V by 0 bases and J by 7 bases, and 9 bases separated the two germline ends.